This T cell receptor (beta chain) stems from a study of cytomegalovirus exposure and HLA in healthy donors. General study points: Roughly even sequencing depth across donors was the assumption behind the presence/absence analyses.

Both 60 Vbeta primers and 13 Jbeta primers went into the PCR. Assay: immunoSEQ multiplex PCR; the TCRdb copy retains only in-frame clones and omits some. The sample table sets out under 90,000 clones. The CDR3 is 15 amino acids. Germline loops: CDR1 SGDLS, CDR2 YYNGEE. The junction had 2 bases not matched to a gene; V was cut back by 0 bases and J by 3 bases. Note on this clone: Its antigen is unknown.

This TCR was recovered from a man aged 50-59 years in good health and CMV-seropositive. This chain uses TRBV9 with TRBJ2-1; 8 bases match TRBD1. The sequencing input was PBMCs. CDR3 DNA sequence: TGTGCCAGCAGCGTAGGGACAGGGAGCTACAATGAGCAGTTCTTC. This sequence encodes CASSVGTGSYNEQFF.